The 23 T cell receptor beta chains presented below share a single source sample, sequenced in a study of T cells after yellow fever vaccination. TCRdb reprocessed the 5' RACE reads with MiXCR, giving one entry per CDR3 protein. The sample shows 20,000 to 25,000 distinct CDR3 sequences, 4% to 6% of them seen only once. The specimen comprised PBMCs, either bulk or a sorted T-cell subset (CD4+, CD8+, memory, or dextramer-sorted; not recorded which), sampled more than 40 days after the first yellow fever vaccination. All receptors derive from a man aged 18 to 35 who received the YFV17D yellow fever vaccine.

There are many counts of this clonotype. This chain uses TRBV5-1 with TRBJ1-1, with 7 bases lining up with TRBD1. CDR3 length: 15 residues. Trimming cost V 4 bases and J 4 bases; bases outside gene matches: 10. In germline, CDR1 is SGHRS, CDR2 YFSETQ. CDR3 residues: CASSRDESGGTEAFF. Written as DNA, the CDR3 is TGCGCCAGCAGCAGGGATGAGTCAGGGGGCACTGAAGCTTTCTTT.

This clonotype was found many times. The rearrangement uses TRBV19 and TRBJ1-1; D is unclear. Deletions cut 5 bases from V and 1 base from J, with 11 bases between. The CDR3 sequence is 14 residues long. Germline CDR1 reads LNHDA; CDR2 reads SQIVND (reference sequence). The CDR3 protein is CASSQPVSNTEAFF. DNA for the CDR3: TGTGCCAGTAGTCAACCAGTCTCGAACACTGAAGCTTTCTTT.

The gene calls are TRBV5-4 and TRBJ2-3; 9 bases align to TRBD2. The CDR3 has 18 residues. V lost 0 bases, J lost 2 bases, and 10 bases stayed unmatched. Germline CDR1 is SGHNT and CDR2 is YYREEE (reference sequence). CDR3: CASSLEASGARYTDTQYF. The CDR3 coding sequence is TGTGCCAGCAGCTTGGAGGCTAGCGGGGCGCGTTACACAGATACGCAGTATTTT.

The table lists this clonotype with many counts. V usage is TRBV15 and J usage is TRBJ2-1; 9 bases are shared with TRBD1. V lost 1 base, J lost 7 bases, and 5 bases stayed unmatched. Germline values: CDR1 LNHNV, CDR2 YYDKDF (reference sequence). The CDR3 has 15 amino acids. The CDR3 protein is CATSRAGQGNNEQFF. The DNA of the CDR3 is TGTGCCACCAGCAGAGCTGGACAGGGGAATAATGAGCAGTTCTTC.

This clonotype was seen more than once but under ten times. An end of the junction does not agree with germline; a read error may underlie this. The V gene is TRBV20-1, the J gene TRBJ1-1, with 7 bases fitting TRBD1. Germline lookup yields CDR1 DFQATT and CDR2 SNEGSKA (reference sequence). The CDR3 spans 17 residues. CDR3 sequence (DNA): TGCTGTGCTAGATCTACGCCAGGACAGGCCAACCCCCCGGTAGCTTTCTTT. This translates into CCARSTPGQANPPVAFF.

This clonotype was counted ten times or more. The DNA for the CDR3 is TGTGCCAGCAGCAATAATGGGGACACTGAAGCTTTCTTT. Residues: CASSNNGDTEAFF. The chain links TRBV7-3 to TRBJ1-1; D call uncertain. This CDR3 has 13 residues. Trimming took 5 bases from V and 3 from J, leaving 10 bases between them. Germline V gene data show CDR1 as SGHTA and CDR2 as FQGTGA.

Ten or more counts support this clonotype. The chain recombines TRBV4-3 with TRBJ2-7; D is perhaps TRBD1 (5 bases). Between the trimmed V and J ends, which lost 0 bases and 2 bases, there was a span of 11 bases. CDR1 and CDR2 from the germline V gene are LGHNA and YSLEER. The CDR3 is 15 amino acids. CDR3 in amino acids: CASSQDRQGAYEQYF. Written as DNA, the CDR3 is TGCGCCAGCAGCCAAGATCGGCAGGGTGCCTACGAGCAGTACTTC.

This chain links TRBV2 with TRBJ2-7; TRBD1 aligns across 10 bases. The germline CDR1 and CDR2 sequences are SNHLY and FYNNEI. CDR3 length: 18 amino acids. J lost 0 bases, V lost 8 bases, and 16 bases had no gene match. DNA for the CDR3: TGTGCCAGCTGTTTAATCCCGGGACAGGGGCCGAGCTCCTACGAGCAGTACGTC. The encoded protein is CASCLIPGQGPSSYEQYV.

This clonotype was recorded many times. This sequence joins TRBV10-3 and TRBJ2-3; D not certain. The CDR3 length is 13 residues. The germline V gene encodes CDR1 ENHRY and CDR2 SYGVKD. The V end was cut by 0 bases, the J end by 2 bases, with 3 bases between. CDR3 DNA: TGTGCCATCAGTGAGTCGACCACAGATACGCAGTATTTT. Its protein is CAISESTTDTQYF.

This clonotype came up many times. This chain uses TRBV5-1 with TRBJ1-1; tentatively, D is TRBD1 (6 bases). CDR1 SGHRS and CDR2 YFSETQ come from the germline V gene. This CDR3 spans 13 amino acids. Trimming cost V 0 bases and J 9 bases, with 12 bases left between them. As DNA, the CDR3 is TGCGCCAGCAGCTTGGGCAGACAGGCCCAAGCTTTCTTT. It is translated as CASSLGRQAQAFF.

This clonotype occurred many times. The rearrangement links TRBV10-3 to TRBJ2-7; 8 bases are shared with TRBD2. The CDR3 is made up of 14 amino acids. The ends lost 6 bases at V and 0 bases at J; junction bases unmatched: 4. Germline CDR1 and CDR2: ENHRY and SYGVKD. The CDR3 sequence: CAISPGTSSYEQYF. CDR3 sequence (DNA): TGTGCCATCAGCCCCGGGACTAGCTCCTACGAGCAGTACTTC.

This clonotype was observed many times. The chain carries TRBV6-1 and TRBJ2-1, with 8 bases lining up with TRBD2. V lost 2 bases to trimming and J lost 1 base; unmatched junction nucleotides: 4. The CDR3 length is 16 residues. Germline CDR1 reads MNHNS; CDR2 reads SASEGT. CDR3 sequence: CASSEPRGGSYNEQFF. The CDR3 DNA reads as TGTGCCAGCAGTGAACCCCGCGGGGGGTCCTACAATGAGCAGTTCTTC.

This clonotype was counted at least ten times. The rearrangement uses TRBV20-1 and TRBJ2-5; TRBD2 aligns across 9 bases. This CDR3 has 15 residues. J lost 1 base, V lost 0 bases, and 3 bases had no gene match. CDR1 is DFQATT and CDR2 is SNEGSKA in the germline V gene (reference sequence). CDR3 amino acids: CSARDAGGSQETQYF. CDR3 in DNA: TGCAGTGCTAGAGATGCGGGGGGGTCCCAAGAGACCCAGTACTTC.

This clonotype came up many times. The CDR3 bases are TGTGCCAGCAGTTCTGCCGCGGGGGCGAACAATGAGCAGTTCTTC. Its protein is CASSSAAGANNEQFF. The J gene is TRBJ2-1, the V gene TRBV27; weak D call: TRBD2 (7 bases). From germline, CDR1 is MNHEY and CDR2 SMNVEV (reference sequence). Trimming stripped 4 bases from V and 5 bases from J, with 15 bases between. The CDR3 is 15 amino acids.

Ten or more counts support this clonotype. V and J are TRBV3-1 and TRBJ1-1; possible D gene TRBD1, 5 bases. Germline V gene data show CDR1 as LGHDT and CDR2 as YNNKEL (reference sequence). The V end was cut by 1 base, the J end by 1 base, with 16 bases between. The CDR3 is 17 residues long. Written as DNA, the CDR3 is TGTGCCAGCAGCCAAGGGGCCCGAGGAGGGGCGAACACTGAAGCTTTCTTT. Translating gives CASSQGARGGANTEAFF.

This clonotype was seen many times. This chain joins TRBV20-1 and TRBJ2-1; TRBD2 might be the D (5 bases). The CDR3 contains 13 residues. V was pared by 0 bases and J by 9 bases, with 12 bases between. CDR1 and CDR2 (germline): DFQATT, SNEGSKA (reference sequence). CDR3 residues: CSARDPSGIEQFF. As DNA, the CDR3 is TGCAGTGCTAGAGATCCAAGCGGAATTGAGCAGTTCTTC.

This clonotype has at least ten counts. CDR3 sequence: CASSVGSGGPSYEQYF. CDR3 nucleotides: TGTGCCAGCAGCGTAGGGTCAGGGGGCCCCTCCTACGAGCAGTACTTC. This chain joins TRBV9 and TRBJ2-7, with TRBD1 matching 8 bases. The CDR3 extends over 16 amino acids. J gave up 0 bases and V 0 bases, and 5 bases lay outside the gene matches. From germline, CDR1 is SGDLS and CDR2 YYNGEE.

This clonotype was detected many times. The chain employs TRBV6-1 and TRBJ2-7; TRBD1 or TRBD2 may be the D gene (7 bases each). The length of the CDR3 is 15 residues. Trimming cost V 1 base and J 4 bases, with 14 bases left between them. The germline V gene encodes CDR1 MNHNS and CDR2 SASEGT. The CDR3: CASSEVAGGAYEQYV. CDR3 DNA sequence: TGTGCCAGCAGTGAAGTGGCAGGGGGGGCATACGAGCAGTACGTC.

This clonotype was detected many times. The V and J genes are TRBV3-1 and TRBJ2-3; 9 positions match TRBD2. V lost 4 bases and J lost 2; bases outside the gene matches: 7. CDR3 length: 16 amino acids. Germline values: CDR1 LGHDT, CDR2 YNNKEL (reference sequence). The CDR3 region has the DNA TGTGCCAGCAGCCGGACCGGGACTAGCAACACAGATACGCAGTATTTT. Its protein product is CASSRTGTSNTDTQYF.

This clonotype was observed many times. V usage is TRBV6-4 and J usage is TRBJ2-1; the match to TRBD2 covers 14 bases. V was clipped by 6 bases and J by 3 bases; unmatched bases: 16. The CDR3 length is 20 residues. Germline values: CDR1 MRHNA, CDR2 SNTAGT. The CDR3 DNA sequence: TGTGCCAGCAGCGCCGAGTGGACTAGCGGGGGGACCCACTACTACAATGAGCAGTTCTTC. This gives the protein CASSAEWTSGGTHYYNEQFF.

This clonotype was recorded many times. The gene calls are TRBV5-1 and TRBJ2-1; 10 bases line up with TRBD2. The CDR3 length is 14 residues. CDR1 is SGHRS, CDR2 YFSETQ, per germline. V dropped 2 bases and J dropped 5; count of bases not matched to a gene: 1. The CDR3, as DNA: TGCGCCAGCAGCTTCCTAGCGGGGGACAATGAGCAGTTCTTC. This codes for CASSFLAGDNEQFF.

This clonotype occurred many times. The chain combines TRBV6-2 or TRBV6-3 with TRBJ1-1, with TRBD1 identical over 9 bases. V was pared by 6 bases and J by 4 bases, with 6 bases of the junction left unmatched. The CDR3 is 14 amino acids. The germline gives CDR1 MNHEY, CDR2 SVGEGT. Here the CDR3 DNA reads TGTGCCAGCAGGGGCAGGACAGGGGCCACTGAAGCTTTCTTT. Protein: CASRGRTGATEAFF.

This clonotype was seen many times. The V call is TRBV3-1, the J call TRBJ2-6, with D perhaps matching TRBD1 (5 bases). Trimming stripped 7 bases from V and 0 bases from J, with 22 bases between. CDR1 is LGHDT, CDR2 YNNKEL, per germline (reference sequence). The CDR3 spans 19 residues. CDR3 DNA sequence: TGTGCCAGCATCGCGTCTGGGGCAGTGTCGAGCTCTGGGGCCAACGTCCTGACTTTC. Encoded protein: CASIASGAVSSSGANVLTF.